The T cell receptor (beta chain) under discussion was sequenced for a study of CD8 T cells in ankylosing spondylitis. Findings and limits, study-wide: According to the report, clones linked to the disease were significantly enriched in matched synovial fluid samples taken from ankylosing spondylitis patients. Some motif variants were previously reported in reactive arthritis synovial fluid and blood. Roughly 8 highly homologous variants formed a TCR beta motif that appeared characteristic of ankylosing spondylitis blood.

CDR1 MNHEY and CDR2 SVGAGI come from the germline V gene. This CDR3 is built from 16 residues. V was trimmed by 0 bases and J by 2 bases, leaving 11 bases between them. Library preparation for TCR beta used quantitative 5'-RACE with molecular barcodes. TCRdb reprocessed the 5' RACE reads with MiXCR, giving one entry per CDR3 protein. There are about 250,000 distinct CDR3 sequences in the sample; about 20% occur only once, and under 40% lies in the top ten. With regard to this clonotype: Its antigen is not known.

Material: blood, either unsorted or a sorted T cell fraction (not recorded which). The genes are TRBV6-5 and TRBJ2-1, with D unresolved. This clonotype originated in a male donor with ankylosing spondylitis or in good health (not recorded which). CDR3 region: CASSYSSPSAYNEQFF. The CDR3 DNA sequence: TGTGCCAGCAGTTACTCTAGTCCCAGCGCCTACAATGAGCAGTTCTTC.